The 15 T cell receptor beta chains listed next were all sequenced from one sample in a study of control samples from healthy donors and cancer patients. Produced via immunoSEQ multiplex PCR; TCRdb's table is partial and in-frame only. This table has roughly 120,000 clones, 88% appearing once. Input material: blood. These receptors were collected from a woman in her 70s in good health.

The rearrangement links TRBV3-1 (or the pseudogene TRBV3-2) to TRBJ1-4; D is ambiguous. V was trimmed by 1 base and J by 4 bases, leaving 10 bases between them. This CDR3 comprises 15 residues. Germline CDR1 LGHDT, CDR2 YNNKEL (reference sequence). CDR3: CASSQAQLSNEKLFF. CDR3 DNA sequence: TGTGCCAGCAGCCAAGCCCAGCTCAGTAATGAAAAACTGTTTTTT.

This sequence joins TRBV4-3 and TRBJ1-6; D gene ambiguous. Germline CDR1 reads LGHNA; CDR2 reads YSLEER. The length of the CDR3 is 16 residues. Between the trimmed V and J ends, which lost 0 bases and 6 bases, there was a span of 12 bases. CDR3 sequence reads: CASSQEDQPLNSPLHF. The CDR3 DNA follows: TGCGCCAGCAGCCAAGAGGATCAACCCCTTAATTCACCCCTCCACTTT.

The rearrangement uses TRBV7-9 and TRBJ2-7, with 12 bases that match TRBD1. The CDR3 has 15 residues. The junction had 9 bases not matched to a gene; V was cut back by 5 bases and J by 7 bases. CDR1 and CDR2 from the germline V gene are SEHNR and FQNEAQ (reference sequence). CDR3: CASSPSGTGGREQYF. The DNA for the CDR3 is TGTGCCAGCAGCCCCTCCGGGACAGGGGGCCGGGAGCAGTACTTC. Full variable domain (missing parts from reference TRBV7-9 and TRBJ2-7): DTGVSQNPRHKITKRGQNVTFRCDPISEHNRLYWYRQTLGQGPEFLTYFQNEAQLEKSRLLSDRFSAERPKGSFSTLEIQRTEQGDSAMYLCASSPSGTGGREQYFGPGTRLTVT.

V is TRBV5-1 and J is TRBJ1-1; D unresolved. V gave up 1 base and J gave up 4 bases, with 11 bases separating them. The CDR3 contains 14 residues. From germline, CDR1 is SGHRS and CDR2 YFSETQ. CDR3 coding DNA: TGCGCCAGCAGCTTGTTCGATATGAGCACTGAAGCTTTCTTT. Translated, it gives CASSLFDMSTEAFF.

This clone came up once. The chain joins TRBV11-1 to TRBJ1-1; D not resolved. V was shortened by 5 bases and J by 5 bases, with 21 bases between the two germline ends. Germline V gene data show CDR1 as SGHAT and CDR2 as FQDESV (reference sequence). The CDR3 is 16 residues long. CDR3 sequence: CASSPEGFVLWTEAFF. CDR3 bases: TGTGCCAGCAGCCCGGAGGGCTTTGTCTTATGGACTGAAGCTTTCTTT.

This clone was counted a single time. The chain recombines TRBV19 with TRBJ1-1, with TRBD1 as a possible D gene (5 bases). The CDR3 has 14 residues. Germline loops: CDR1 LNHDA, CDR2 SQIVND (reference sequence). V shed 4 bases and J shed 3 bases, with 12 bases lying between them. CDR3 sequence reads: CASSTLGGDTEAFF. The CDR3, as DNA: TGTGCCAGTAGTACCCTCGGGGGGGACACTGAAGCTTTCTTT.

The J gene is TRBJ1-5, the V gene TRBV19; 8 bases match TRBD1. Germline CDR1 reads LNHDA; CDR2 reads SQIVND (reference sequence). This CDR3 contains 15 residues. V was pared by 3 bases and J by 4 bases, with 5 bases of the junction left unmatched. The CDR3 DNA sequence: TGTGCCAGTAGTATTTTGGACAGGGTGAATCAGCCCCAGCATTTT. It translates to CASSILDRVNQPQHF.

This sequence joins TRBV5-5 and TRBJ2-6; possible D gene TRBD1, 6 bases. Germline V gene lookup returns CDR1 SGHKS and CDR2 YYEKEE (reference sequence). This CDR3 is 15 amino acids long. V was cut by 4 bases and J by 0 bases, with 8 bases left in between. The CDR3 region has the DNA TGTGCCAGCAGCGTAGGGGGCTCTGGGGCCAACGTCCTGACTTTC. Translated, it gives CASSVGGSGANVLTF. Full variable domain (remainder filled in from reference TRBV5-5 and TRBJ2-6): DAGVTQSPTHLIKTRGQQVTLRCSPISGHKSVSWYQQVLGQGPQFIFQYYEKEERGRGNFPDRFSARQFPNYSSELNVNALLLGDSALYLCASSVGGSGANVLTFGAGSRLTVL.

The chain carries TRBV11-3 and TRBJ2-1; D is ambiguous. Trimming removed 1 base at V and 9 bases at J, with 7 bases between. The germline gives CDR1 SGHNT, CDR2 YENEEA. The CDR3 is 12 residues long. The chain's CDR3 is CASSLVHGEQFF. For the CDR3, the DNA is TGTGCCAGCAGCTTAGTTCATGGTGAGCAGTTCTTC.

This chain uses TRBV25-1 with TRBJ1-3; D is unclear. V was trimmed by 7 bases and J by 1 base, leaving 8 bases between them. The CDR3 contains 13 residues. Germline CDR1 and CDR2: MGHDK and SYGVNS. The CDR3 DNA is TGTGCCAGCATCGGCAATTCTGGAAACACCATATATTTT. Amino acids: CASIGNSGNTIYF.

The V and J genes are TRBV12-3 or TRBV12-4 and TRBJ2-2, with 7 bases matching TRBD2. The CDR3 has 13 amino acids. V was clipped by 5 bases and J by 4 bases; unmatched bases: 1. Written as DNA, the CDR3 is TGTGCCAGCAGTCGGGGGGTCACCGGGGAGCTGTTTTTT. This gives the protein CASSRGVTGELFF.

The genes are TRBV5-1 and TRBJ2-7; TRBD1 aligns across 9 bases. V trimming: 0 bases; J trimming: 4 bases; junction bases outside the gene matches: 2. This CDR3 is built from 14 residues. Germline lookup yields CDR1 SGHRS and CDR2 YFSETQ. CDR3 amino acids: CASSLVGQGYEQYF. CDR3 in DNA: TGCGCCAGCAGCTTGGTAGGACAGGGGTACGAGCAGTACTTC.

About this clone: The identical CDR3 is also encoded by other nucleotide sequences in the sample. The chain joins TRBV10-2 to TRBJ2-3; D possibly corresponds to TRBD1 (6 bases). With 4 bases removed from V and 1 base from J, the gap between germline ends came to 9 bases. Germline CDR1 reads WSHSY; CDR2 reads SAAADI. The CDR3 sequence is 14 residues long. The DNA of the CDR3 is TGCGCCAGCAGTGCGGCAGGGGGCACAGATACGCAGTATTTT. Translated: CASSAAGGTDTQYF.

The genes are TRBV5-5 and TRBJ2-7; tentatively, D is TRBD1 or TRBD2 (5 bases each). Trimming took 1 base from V and 0 from J, leaving 17 bases between them. This CDR3 is built from 17 residues. CDR1 and CDR2 (germline): SGHKS, YYEKEE (reference sequence). The CDR3 nucleotides are TGTGCCAGCAGCTTGCTGGGGACGTCAGCACCCTCCTACGAGCAGTACTTC. Protein product: CASSLLGTSAPSYEQYF.

The CDR3 nucleotides are TGTGCCAGTAGTTCTAGCGGGGGGGCCGGTGAGACCCAGTACTTC. The encoded protein is CASSSSGGAGETQYF. This chain uses TRBV19 with TRBJ2-5; 12 nucleotides align to TRBD2. Germline-derived CDR1 and CDR2 are LNHDA and SQIVND (reference sequence). The CDR3 consists of 15 residues. V gave up 5 bases and J gave up 5 bases; unmatched junction bases: 6.